The 17 T cell receptor beta chains in this list originate from one sample, sequenced in a study of blood T cell repertoires in COVID-19 (dated by TCRdb to 2020 to 2022). Library preparation was by the immunoSEQ multiplex PCR assay. The clones in this table, taken by TCRdb from immuneACCESS, are in-frame only. Not every clone is retained; where verified, under half of the shortfall comes from an unresolved V gene, and the cause of the rest is unknown. For this sample the table gives roughly 40,000 clones, of which 80% to 90% were detected only once. Roughly 5% of the sample goes to the ten largest clones. Material for sequencing was peripheral blood. Receptors originate from a man in his forties with active COVID-19.

The chain recombines TRBV7-9 with TRBJ2-3; a weak D match, TRBD2 (6 bases). The CDR3 sequence is 13 residues long. Germline CDR1 and CDR2: SEHNR and FQNEAQ (reference sequence). V lost 6 bases to trimming and J lost 4 bases, with 11 bases between them. In DNA, the CDR3 is TGTGCCAGCAGGGCGGGGTGGGCAGATACGCAGTATTTT. This translates into CASRAGWADTQYF.

V and J are TRBV28 and TRBJ1-5, with D uncertain. Between the trimmed V and J ends, which lost 9 bases and 0 bases, there was a span of 21 bases. The CDR3 extends over 17 amino acids. Germline V CDR1 and CDR2: MDHEN, SYDVKM. Here the CDR3 reads CASHPTSGVPSNQPQHF. The CDR3 DNA is TGTGCCAGTCATCCGACAAGTGGCGTGCCTAGCAATCAGCCCCAGCATTTT.

V gene TRBV7-8 combines with J gene TRBJ2-6; no firm D call. Germline-derived CDR1 and CDR2 are SGHVS and FQNEAQ. The CDR3 totals 15 residues. Trimming shortened V by 1 base and J by 1 base, and 5 bases separated the two germline ends. CDR3 loop: CASSLVTSGANVLTF. The CDR3 DNA reads as TGTGCCAGCAGCTTAGTAACTTCTGGGGCCAACGTCCTGACTTTC. The whole variable domain, filled in from reference TRBV7-8 and TRBJ2-6, reads GAGVSQSPRYKVAKRGQDVALRCDPISGHVSLFWYQQALGQGPEFLTYFQNEAQLDKSGLPSDRFFAERPEGSVSTLKIQRTQQEDSAVYLCASSLVTSGANVLTFGAGSRLTVL.

The chain uses TRBV7-2 and TRBJ1-6, with D tentatively TRBD1 (5 bases). Per the germline V gene, CDR1 is SGHTA and CDR2 is FQGNSA. Trimming pared 6 bases from V and 7 bases from J, leaving 10 bases between. The CDR3 has 13 residues. The CDR3 DNA sequence: TGTGCCAGCAGTTCGGGACTGAATTCACCCCTCCACTTT. Protein product: CASSSGLNSPLHF.

The chain carries TRBV28 and TRBJ1-6, with 7 bases fitting TRBD1. There are 15 residues in the CDR3. CDR1 is MDHEN and CDR2 is SYDVKM in the germline V gene. V was clipped by 1 base and J by 6 bases; unmatched bases: 3. The CDR3 coding sequence is TGTGCCAGCAGTTTATCCGGGACAGCTAATTCACCCCTCCACTTT. Translating gives CASSLSGTANSPLHF.

The V gene is TRBV6-4, the J gene TRBJ2-5, with 8 positions matching TRBD1. V gave up 4 bases and J gave up 3 bases; unmatched junction bases: 4. The CDR3 is 14 residues long. Germline V gives CDR1 MRHNA, CDR2 SNTAGT. CDR3 in DNA: TGTGCCAGCAGTGCATTACAGGGGGAAGAGACCCAGTACTTC. Translation: CASSALQGEETQYF.

The genes are TRBV28 and TRBJ1-1; D is unclear. This CDR3 is 12 amino acids long. V lost 8 bases, J lost 1 base, and 8 bases lay in between. The V gene's germline CDR1 is MDHEN and CDR2 SYDVKM. The CDR3 DNA sequence: TGTGCCAGCCCCACAGAGAACACTGAAGCTTTCTTT. This codes for CASPTENTEAFF.

This chain uses TRBV7-9 with TRBJ2-1; a possible D gene is TRBD1 (6 bases). This CDR3 is built from 16 residues. Trimming took off 4 bases at V and 8 bases at J, with 21 bases between the two ends. Germline values: CDR1 SEHNR, CDR2 FQNEAQ (reference sequence). The DNA for the CDR3 is TGTGCCAGCAGCTCCGACCCCCAGGGGCCTGGGGATGAGCAGTTCTTC. Translating gives CASSSDPQGPGDEQFF. Combining the CDR3 with reference TRBV7-9 and TRBJ2-1 gives the whole variable domain DTGVSQNPRHKITKRGQNVTFRCDPISEHNRLYWYRQTLGQGPEFLTYFQNEAQLEKSRLLSDRFSAERPKGSFSTLEIQRTEQGDSAMYLCASSSDPQGPGDEQFFGPGTRLTVL.

V gene TRBV11-2 combines with J gene TRBJ1-2, with 7 bases identical to TRBD1. J lost 2 bases, V lost 4 bases, and 13 bases had no gene match. Per the germline V gene, CDR1 is SGHAT and CDR2 is FQNNGV. This CDR3 has 17 amino acids. CDR3 region: CASSSIFPGQINYGYTF. The CDR3 DNA is TGTGCCAGCAGCTCTATTTTTCCGGGACAGATAAACTATGGCTACACCTTC.

This chain joins TRBV27 and TRBJ2-1; D is unclear. Germline V gives CDR1 MNHEY, CDR2 SMNVEV (reference sequence). V was clipped by 4 bases and J by 1 base, with 5 bases between them. The CDR3 runs to 13 residues. The CDR3 region is CASSSRSYNEQFF. Written as DNA, the CDR3 is TGTGCCAGCAGTTCTCGGTCCTACAATGAGCAGTTCTTC.

The chain carries TRBV5-4 and TRBJ2-5; 7 bases are shared with TRBD2. The J segment lost 2 bases and the V segment lost 4 bases, leaving 8 bases of the junction unmatched. The V gene's germline CDR1 is SGHNT and CDR2 YYREEE (reference sequence). This CDR3 comprises 15 residues. CDR3 nucleotide sequence: TGTGCCAGCAGCAATACCGGGACTACGCAAGAGACCCAGTACTTC. It encodes CASSNTGTTQETQYF.

The rearrangement uses TRBV28 and TRBJ1-2; D perhaps matches TRBD1 (6 bases). Germline V gives CDR1 MDHEN, CDR2 SYDVKM. The CDR3 is 14 amino acids. Deletions cut 5 bases from V and 6 bases from J, with 16 bases between. The CDR3 reads CASSEDRLLHGYTF. The CDR3 DNA sequence: TGTGCCAGCAGTGAAGACAGGTTGTTACATGGCTACACCTTC.

The rearrangement uses TRBV19 and TRBJ2-3; TRBD1 agrees at 9 bases. V lost 4 bases and J lost 4; bases outside the gene matches: 12. CDR3 length: 17 residues. Germline values: CDR1 LNHDA, CDR2 SQIVND (reference sequence). Here the CDR3 reads CASSRRSDRGWSDTQYF. CDR3 in DNA: TGTGCCAGTAGTAGGCGCTCGGACAGGGGATGGTCAGATACGCAGTATTTT.

This sequence joins TRBV19 and TRBJ2-7; 8 bases line up with TRBD2. J gave up 3 bases and V 5 bases, and 18 bases lay outside the gene matches. CDR3 size: 18 residues. The germline gives CDR1 LNHDA, CDR2 SQIVND (reference sequence). CDR3 DNA sequence: TGTGCCAGTAGTTTCGGGAGTGGGGGACTAGGAGAGAGCTACGAGCAGTACTTC. This sequence encodes CASSFGSGGLGESYEQYF.

The chain recombines TRBV16 with TRBJ1-5; 7 bases align to TRBD1. Trimming cost V 6 bases and J 6 bases; bases outside gene matches: 8. The CDR3 has 14 residues. Germline CDR1 is KGHSY and CDR2 is FQNENV. The CDR3 here is CASRSDRQGQPQHF. DNA of the CDR3: TGTGCCAGCAGAAGCGACCGACAGGGTCAGCCCCAGCATTTT.

This clone has a single count. The chain is built from TRBV5-6 and TRBJ2-5; 7 bases line up with TRBD2. CDR3 length: 14 residues. V shed 5 bases, J shed 2 bases, and the junction held 6 bases outside the gene matches. CDR1 and CDR2 from the germline V gene are SGHDT and YYEEEE. CDR3 in amino acids: CASRKTGLQETQYF. CDR3 in DNA: TGTGCCAGCAGGAAGACGGGACTACAAGAGACCCAGTACTTC.

The rearrangement links TRBV6-5 to TRBJ1-2; 7 bases agree with TRBD1. The germline CDR1 and CDR2 sequences are MNHEY and SVGAGI. The CDR3 is made up of 13 amino acids. V lost 2 bases to trimming and J lost 4 bases; unmatched junction nucleotides: 1. As DNA, the CDR3 is TGTGCCAGCAGTTACGGGACAGTCTATGGCTACACCTTC. This codes for CASSYGTVYGYTF.